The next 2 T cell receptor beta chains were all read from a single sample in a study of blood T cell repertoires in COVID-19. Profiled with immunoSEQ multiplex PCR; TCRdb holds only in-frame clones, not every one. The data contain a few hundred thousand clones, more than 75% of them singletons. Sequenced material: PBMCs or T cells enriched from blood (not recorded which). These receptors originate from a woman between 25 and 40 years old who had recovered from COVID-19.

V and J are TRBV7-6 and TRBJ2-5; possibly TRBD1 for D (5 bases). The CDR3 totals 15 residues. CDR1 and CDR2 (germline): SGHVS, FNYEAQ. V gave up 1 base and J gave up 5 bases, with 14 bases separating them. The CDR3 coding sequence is TGTGCCAGCAGCTTAGGGGCAGGGCGGCGGGAGACCCAGTACTTC. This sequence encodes CASSLGAGRRETQYF. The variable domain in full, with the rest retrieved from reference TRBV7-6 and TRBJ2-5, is GAGVSQSPRYKVTKRGQDVALRCDPISGHVSLYWYRQALGQGPEFLTYFNYEAQQDKSGLPNDRFSAERPEGSISTLTIQRTEQRDSAMYRCASSLGAGRRETQYFGPGTRLLVL.

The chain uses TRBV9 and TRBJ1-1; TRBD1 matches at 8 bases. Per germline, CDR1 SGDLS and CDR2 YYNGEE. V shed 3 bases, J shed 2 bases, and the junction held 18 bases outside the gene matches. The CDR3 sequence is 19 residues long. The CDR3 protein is CASSELTGQGSGGNTEAFF. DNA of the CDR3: TGTGCCAGCAGCGAACTAACAGGACAGGGAAGTGGGGGTAACACTGAAGCTTTCTTT.